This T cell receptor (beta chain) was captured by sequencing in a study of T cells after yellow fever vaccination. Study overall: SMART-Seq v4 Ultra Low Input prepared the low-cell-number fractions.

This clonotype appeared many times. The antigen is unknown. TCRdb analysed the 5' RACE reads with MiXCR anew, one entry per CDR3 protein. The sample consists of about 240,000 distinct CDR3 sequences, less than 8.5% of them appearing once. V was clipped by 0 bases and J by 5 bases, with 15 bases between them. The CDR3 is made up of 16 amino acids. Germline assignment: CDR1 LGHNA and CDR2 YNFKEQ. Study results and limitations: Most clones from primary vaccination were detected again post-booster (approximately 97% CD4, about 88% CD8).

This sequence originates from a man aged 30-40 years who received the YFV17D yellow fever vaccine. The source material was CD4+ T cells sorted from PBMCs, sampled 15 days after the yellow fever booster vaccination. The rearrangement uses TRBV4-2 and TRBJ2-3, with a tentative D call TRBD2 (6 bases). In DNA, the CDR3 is TGTGCCAGCAGCCAAGATCGCGTTAGCGGTGGAGATACGCAGTATTTT. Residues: CASSQDRVSGGDTQYF.